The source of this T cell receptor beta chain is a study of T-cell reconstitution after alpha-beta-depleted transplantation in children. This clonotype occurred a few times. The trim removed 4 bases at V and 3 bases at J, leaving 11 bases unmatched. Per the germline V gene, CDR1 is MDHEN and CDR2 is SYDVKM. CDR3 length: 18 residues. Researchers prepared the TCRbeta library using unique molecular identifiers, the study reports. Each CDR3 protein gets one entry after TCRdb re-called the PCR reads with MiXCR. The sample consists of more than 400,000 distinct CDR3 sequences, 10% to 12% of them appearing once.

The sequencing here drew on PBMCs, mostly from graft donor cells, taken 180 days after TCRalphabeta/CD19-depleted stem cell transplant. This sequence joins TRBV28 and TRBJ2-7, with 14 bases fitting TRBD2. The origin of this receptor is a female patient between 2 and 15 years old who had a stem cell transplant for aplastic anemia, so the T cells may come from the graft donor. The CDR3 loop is CASSSTPGLAGVYYEQYV. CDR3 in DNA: TGTGCCAGCAGTTCTACCCCGGGACTAGCGGGAGTTTACTACGAGCAGTACGTC.